This T cell receptor (beta chain) was obtained from a study of cytomegalovirus exposure and HLA in healthy donors. V lost 5 bases to trimming and J lost 1 base, with 12 bases between them. The length of the CDR3 is 15 residues. Per germline, CDR1 MNHNS and CDR2 SASEGT. With regard to this clone: Antigen specificity is unknown. The sample carries other DNA sequences with the same CDR3.

Broader study findings: The study recorded 160 or so TCR beta chains that were cytomegalovirus-associated. Available immune exposure information covered CMV serostatus only. Follow-up analysis later connected one missense variant in DCLRE1C with trimming of TCR beta V- and J-genes.

The PCR contained 60 Vbeta and 13 Jbeta primers. Measured with immunoSEQ multiplex PCR; TCRdb has only the in-frame clones, and not every one. The data show roughly 140,000 clones, approximately 78% seen once. This chain links TRBV6-1 with TRBJ1-5; D may be TRBD1 (6 bases). This sequence was found in a woman aged 40 to 50 in good health and CMV-seropositive. Sequenced sample: PBMCs. In nucleotides, the CDR3 is TGTGCCAGCAGTCGTAACAGGGAAAGCAATCAGCCCCAGCATTTT. Its translation is CASSRNRESNQPQHF.